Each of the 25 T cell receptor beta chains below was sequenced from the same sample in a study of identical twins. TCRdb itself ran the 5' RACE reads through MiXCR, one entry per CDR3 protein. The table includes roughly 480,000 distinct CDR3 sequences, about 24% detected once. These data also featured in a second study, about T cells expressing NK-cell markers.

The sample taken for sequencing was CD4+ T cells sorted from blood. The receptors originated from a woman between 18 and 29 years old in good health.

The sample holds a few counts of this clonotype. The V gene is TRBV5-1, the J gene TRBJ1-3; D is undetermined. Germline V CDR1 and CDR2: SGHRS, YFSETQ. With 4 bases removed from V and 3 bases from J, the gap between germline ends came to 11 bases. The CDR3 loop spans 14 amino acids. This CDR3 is CASSLQADGNTIYF. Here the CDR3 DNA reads TGCGCCAGCAGCCTGCAGGCGGATGGAAACACCATATATTTT.

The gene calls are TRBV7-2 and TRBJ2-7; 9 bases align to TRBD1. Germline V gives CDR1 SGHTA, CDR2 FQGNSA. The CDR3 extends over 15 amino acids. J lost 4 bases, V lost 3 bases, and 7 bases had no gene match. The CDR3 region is CASSFIPGQGYEQYF. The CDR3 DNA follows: TGTGCCAGCAGCTTTATCCCGGGACAGGGTTACGAGCAGTACTTC. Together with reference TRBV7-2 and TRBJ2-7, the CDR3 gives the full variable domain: GAGVSQSPSNKVTEKGKDVELRCDPISGHTALYWYRQSLGQGLEFLIYFQGNSAPDKSGLPSDRFSAERTGGSVSTLTIQRTQQEDSAVYLCASSFIPGQGYEQYFGPGTRLTVT.

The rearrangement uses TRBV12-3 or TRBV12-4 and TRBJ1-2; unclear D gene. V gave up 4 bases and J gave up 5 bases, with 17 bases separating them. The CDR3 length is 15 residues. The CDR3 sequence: CASSSLYGETYGYTF. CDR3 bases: TGTGCCAGCAGTTCTCTATACGGGGAAACTTATGGCTACACCTTC.

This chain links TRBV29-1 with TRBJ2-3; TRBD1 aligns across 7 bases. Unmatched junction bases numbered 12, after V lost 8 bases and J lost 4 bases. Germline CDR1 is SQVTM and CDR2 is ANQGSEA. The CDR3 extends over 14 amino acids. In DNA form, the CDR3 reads TGCAGCATAAGACAGGGCTCAGGGGCAGATACGCAGTATTTT. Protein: CSIRQGSGADTQYF.

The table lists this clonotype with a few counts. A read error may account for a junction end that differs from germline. Written as DNA, the CDR3 is TGCAGTCCTAGCCCACATCTGGGGGGGGGCCAAGGGGTAGATACGCAGTATTTT. Translating gives CSPSPHLGGGQGVDTQYF. The chain carries TRBV20-1 and TRBJ2-3; TRBD2 is a possible D gene (7 bases). The CDR3 has 18 residues. Germline loops: CDR1 DFQATT, CDR2 SNEGSKA (reference sequence).

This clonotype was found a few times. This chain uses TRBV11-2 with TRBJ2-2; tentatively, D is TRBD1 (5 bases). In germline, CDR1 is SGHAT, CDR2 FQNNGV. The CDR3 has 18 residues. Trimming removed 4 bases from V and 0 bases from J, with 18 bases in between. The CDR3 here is CASSSFALRVPNTGELFF. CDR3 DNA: TGTGCCAGCAGCTCCTTCGCTCTCAGGGTACCGAACACCGGGGAGCTGTTTTTT. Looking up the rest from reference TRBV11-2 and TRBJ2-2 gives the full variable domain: EAGVAQSPRYKIIEKRQSVAFWCNPISGHATLYWYQQILGQGPKLLIQFQNNGVVDDSQLPKDRFSAERLKGVDSTLKIQPAKLEDSAVYLCASSSFALRVPNTGELFFGEGSRLTVL.

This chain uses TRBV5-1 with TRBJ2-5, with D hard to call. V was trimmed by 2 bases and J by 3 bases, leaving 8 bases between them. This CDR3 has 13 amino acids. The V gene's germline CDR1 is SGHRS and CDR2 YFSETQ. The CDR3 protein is CASSFPAEETQYF. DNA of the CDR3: TGCGCCAGCAGCTTCCCGGCAGAAGAGACCCAGTACTTC.

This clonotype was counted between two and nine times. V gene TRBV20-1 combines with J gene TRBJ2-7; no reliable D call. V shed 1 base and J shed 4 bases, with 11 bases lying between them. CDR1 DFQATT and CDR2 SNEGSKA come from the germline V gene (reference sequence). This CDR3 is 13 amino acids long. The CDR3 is CSARGSMIYEQYF. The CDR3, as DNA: TGCAGTGCTAGAGGGAGCATGATTTACGAGCAGTACTTC.

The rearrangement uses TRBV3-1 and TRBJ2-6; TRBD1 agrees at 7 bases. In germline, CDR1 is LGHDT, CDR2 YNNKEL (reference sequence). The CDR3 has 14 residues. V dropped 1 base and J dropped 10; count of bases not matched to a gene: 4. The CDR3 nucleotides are TGTGCCAGCAGCCAAGGAGGGGACAGTAACGTCCTGACTTTC. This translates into CASSQGGDSNVLTF.

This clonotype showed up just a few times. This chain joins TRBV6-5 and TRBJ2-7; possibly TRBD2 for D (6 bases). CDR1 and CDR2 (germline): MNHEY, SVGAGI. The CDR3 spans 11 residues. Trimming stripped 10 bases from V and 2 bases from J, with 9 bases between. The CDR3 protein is CATGRTYEQYF. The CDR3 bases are TGTGCCACAGGGAGGACCTACGAGCAGTACTTC.

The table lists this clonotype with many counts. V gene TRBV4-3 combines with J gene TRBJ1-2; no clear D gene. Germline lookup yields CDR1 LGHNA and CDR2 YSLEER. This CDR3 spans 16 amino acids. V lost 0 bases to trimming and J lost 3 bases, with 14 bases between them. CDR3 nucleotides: TGCGCCAGCAGCCAAGATAATAGCAGGCCACACTATGGCTACACCTTC. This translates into CASSQDNSRPHYGYTF.

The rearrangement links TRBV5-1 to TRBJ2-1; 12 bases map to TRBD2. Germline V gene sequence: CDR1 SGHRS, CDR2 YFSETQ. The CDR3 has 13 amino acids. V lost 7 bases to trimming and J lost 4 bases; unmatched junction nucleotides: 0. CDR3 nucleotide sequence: TGCGCCAGCGGACTAGCGGGGTACAATGAGCAGTTCTTC. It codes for CASGLAGYNEQFF.

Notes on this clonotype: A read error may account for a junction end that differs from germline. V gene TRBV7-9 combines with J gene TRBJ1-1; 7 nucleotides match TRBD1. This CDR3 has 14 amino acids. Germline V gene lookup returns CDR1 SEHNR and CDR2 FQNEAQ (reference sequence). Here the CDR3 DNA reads TGTGCCAGCGGCTTAGACAGGGTGGACACTGAAGCTTTCTTT. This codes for CASGLDRVDTEAFF.

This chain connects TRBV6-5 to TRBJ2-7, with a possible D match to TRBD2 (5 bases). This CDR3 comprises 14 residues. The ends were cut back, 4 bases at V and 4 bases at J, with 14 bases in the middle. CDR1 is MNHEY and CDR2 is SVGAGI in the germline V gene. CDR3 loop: CASSSRTRRYEQYF. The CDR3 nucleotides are TGTGCCAGCAGTTCCAGGACGAGGAGGTACGAGCAGTACTTC.

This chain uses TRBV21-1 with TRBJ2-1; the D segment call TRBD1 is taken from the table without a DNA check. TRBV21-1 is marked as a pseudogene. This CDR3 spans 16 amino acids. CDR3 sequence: CASSKWDRALDNEQFF. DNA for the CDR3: TGTGCCAGCAGCAAATGGGACAGGGCTTTGGACAATGAGCAGTTCTTC.

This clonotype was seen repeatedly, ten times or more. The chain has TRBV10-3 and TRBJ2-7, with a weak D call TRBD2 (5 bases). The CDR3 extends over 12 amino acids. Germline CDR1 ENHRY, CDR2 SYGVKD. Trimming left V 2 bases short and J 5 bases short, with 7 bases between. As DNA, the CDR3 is TGTGCCATCAGTGAGAGGGAGCACGAGCAGTACTTC. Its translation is CAISEREHEQYF.

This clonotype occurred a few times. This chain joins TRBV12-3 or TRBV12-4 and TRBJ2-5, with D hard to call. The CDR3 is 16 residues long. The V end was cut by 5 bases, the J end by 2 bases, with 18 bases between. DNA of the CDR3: TGTGCCAGCAGTCCCAATACGACGGCTGGACAAGAGACCCAGTACTTC. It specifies CASSPNTTAGQETQYF.

CDR3 nucleotide sequence: TGCAGCGCCGAGGGCCAGGGCGTTGGAGATACGCAGTATTTT. Amino acid sequence: CSAEGQGVGDTQYF. The chain links TRBV29-1 to TRBJ2-3; either TRBD1 or TRBD2 may fit D (5 bases each). The CDR3 runs 14 residues. The germline V gene encodes CDR1 SQVTM and CDR2 ANQGSEA. Trimming stripped 7 bases from V and 5 bases from J, with 19 bases between.

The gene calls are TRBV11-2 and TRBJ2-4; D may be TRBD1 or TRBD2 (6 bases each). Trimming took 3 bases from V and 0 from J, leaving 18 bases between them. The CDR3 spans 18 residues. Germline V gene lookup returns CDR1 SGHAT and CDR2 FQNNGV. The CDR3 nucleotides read TGTGCCAGCAGCTTGTTACGGGGGACACTTATAGCCAAAAACATTCAGTACTTC. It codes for CASSLLRGTLIAKNIQYF.

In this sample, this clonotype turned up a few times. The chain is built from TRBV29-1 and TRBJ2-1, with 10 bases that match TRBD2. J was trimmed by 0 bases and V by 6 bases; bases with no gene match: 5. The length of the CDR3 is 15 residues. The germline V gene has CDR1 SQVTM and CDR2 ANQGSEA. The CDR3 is CSVGTSASSYNEQFF. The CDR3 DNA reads TGCAGCGTGGGGACTAGCGCAAGCTCCTACAATGAGCAGTTCTTC.

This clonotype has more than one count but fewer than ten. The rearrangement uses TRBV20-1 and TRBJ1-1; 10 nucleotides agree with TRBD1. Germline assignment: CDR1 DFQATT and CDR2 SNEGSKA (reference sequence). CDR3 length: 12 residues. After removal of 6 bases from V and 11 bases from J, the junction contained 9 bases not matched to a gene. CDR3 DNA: TGCAGTGCGGACGACAGGGGGCCTGTGGCTTTCTTT. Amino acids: CSADDRGPVAFF.

The CDR3, as DNA: TGCAGTGCTCCGCGCCTAGCGGGAGAGACAGATACGCAGTATTTT. Residues: CSAPRLAGETDTQYF. The V and J genes are TRBV20-1 and TRBJ2-3; 10 bases align to TRBD2. The V and J ends lost 5 bases and 3 bases, in that order; junction bases with no gene match: 8. Germline CDR1 is DFQATT and CDR2 is SNEGSKA (reference sequence). The CDR3 totals 15 residues.

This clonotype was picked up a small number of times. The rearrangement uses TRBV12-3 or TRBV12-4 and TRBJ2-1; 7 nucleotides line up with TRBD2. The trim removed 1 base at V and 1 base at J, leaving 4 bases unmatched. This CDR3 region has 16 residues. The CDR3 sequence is CASSLGGGPSYNEQFF. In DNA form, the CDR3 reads TGTGCCAGCAGTTTAGGGGGGGGACCTTCCTACAATGAGCAGTTCTTC.

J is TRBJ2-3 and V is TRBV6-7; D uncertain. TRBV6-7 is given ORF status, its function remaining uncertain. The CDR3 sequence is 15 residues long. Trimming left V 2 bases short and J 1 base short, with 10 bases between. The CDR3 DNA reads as TGTGCCAGCAGTTACGGGCCACCTCGCACAGATACGCAGTATTTT. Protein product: CASSYGPPRTDTQYF.

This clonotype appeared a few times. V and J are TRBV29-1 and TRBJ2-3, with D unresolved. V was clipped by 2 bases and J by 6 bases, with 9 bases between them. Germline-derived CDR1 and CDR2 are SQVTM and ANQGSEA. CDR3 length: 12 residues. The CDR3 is CSVESVRDTQYF. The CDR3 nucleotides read TGCAGCGTTGAATCTGTGCGTGATACGCAGTATTTT.